Listed below are T cell receptor beta chains from one sample, sequenced in a study of OX40 agonist ivuxolimab in advanced cancers. Assay: immunoSEQ multiplex PCR; the TCRdb copy retains only in-frame clones and omits some. The sample comprises about 19,000 clones, 60% to 85% of which are singletons, and roughly 32% rests with the top ten. Specimen: CD4+ or CD8+ T cells sorted from blood, collected in a trial of the OX40 agonist ivuxolimab. These receptors all come from an adult with an advanced solid tumor such as melanoma, head and neck, liver or kidney cancer. Each CDR3 is given with its conserved first and last residue. A D gene is named only where the DNA matches it firmly. Where a row states a size, it is once, few, many or the class of an expanded clone; other rows omit it.

TRBJ1-4	NA	NA	TRBV21-1	CASSDSGTANEKLFF	TGTGCCAGCAGCGACTCCGGGACAGCTAATGAAAAACTGTTTTTT
TRBJ2-2	NA	NA	TRBV10-3	CAIPSGTGELFF	TGTGCCATCCCAAGCGGCACCGGGGAGCTGTTTTTT
TRBJ1-1	TRBD1	NA	TRBV15	CATSGSQGAIAEAFF	TGTGCCACCAGCGGCTCACAGGGGGCGATCGCTGAAGCTTTCTTT
TRBJ1-5	NA	NA	TRBV5-6	CASTLGGAGSSNQPQHF	TGTGCCAGCACCCTCGGTGGGGCAGGGAGTAGCAATCAGCCCCAGCATTTT
TRBJ2-7	TRBD1	once	TRBV6-4	CASRDQGEMYF	TGTGCCAGCAGGGACCAGGGGGAAATGTACTTC
TRBJ1-2	TRBD1	NA	TRBV29-1	CSGTGTGGGYTF	TGCAGCGGAACCGGGACAGGTGGTGGCTACACCTTC
TRBJ1-5	NA	NA	TRBV5-1	CASSADFGSNQPQHF	TGCGCCAGCAGCGCCGACTTCGGGAGCAATCAGCCCCAGCATTTT
TRBJ1-1	NA	NA	TRBV7-8	CASSFDMVLRKNTEAFF	TGTGCCAGCAGCTTCGATATGGTGTTAAGGAAGAACACTGAAGCTTTCTTT
TRBJ1-4	TRBD1	few	TRBV19	CASSPGGTDEATNEKLFF	TGTGCCAGTAGCCCCGGAGGGACAGACGAAGCAACTAATGAAAAACTGTTTTTT
TRBJ1-3	NA	few	TRBV19	CASSIRRYSGNTIYF	TGTGCCAGTAGTATTCGACGTTACTCTGGAAACACCATATATTTT
TRBJ1-5	NA	NA	TRBV7-2	CASSLALVEGFQPQHF	TGTGCCAGCAGCTTAGCTTTGGTGGAGGGCTTCCAGCCCCAGCATTTT
TRBJ2-7	NA	once	TRBV5-6	CASSLDLEQYF	TGTGCCAGCAGCTTGGACCTCGAGCAGTACTTC
TRBJ2-2	TRBD1	once	TRBV7-6	CASRPGQSTGELFF	TGTGCCAGCAGACCGGGACAGAGCACCGGGGAGCTGTTTTTT